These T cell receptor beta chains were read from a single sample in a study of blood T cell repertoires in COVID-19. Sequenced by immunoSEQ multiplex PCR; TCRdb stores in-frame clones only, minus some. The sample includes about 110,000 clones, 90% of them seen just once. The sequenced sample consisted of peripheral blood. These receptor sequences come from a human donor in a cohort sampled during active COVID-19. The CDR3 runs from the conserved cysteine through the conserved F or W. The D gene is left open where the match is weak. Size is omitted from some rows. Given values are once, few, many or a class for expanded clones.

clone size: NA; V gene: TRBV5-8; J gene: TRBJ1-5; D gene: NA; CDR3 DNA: TGTGCCAGCAGCTTGCGGAGAGGGGGGGCAAGCAATCAGCCCCAGCATTTT; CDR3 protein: CASSLRRGGASNQPQHF
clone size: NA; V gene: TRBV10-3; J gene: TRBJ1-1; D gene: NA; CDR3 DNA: TGTGCCATCAGTGATTGGGGCAAGATTGACACTGAAGCTTTCTTT; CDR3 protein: CAISDWGKIDTEAFF
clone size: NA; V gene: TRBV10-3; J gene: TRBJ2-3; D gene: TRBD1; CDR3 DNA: TGTGCCATCGGTCTAGGGGGACAGGTCACAGATACGCAGTATTTT; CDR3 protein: CAIGLGGQVTDTQYF
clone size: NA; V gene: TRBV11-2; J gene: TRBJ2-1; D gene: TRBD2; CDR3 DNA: TGTGCCAGCAGCTCTAGCGGGGGATACAATGAGCAGTTCTTC; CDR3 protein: CASSSSGGYNEQFF
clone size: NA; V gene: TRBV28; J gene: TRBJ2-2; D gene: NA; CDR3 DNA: TGTGCCAGCAGTCAGAACGTGGCCGGGGAGCTGTTTTTT; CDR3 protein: CASSQNVAGELFF
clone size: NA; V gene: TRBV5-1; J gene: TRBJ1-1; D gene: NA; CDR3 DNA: TGCGCCAGCAGCTTGATTCCCAGCCCGGGGAACACTGAAGCTTTCTTT; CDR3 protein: CASSLIPSPGNTEAFF
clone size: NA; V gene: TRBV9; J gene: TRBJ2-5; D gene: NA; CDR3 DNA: TGTGCCAGCAGCGTAGGACTGGGAGGCGGGGAGACCCAGTACTTC; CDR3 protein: CASSVGLGGGETQYF
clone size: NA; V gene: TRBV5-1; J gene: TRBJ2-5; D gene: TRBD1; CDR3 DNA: TGCGCCAGCAGCTTTCAAGACAGGGGGACGGGAGAGACCCAGTACTTC; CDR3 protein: CASSFQDRGTGETQYF
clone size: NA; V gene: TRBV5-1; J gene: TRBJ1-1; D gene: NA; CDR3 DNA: TGCGCCAGCAGCTTGGAACTCCGGAGGCAGTCTCCCTTGGCTGAAGCTTTCTTT; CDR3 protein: CASSLELRRQSPLAEAFF
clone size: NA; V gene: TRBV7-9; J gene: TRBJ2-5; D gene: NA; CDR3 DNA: TGTGCCAGCAGCCGAAACCTCGGGACAATCCAAGAGACCCAGTACTTC; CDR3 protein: CASSRNLGTIQETQYF
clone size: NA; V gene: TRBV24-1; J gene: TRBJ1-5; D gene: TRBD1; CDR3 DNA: TGTGCCACCAGTGACCCGGGACAGGGGGACAATCAGCCCCAGCATTTT; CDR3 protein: CATSDPGQGDNQPQHF
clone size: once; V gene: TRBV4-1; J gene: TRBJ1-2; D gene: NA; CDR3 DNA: TGCGCCAGCAGCCAAGTGGACAGAGCTAACTATGGCTACACCTTC; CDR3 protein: CASSQVDRANYGYTF
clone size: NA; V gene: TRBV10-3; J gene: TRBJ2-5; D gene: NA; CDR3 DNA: TGTGCCACCACTATCGGGGGTCTCCAAGAGACCCAGTACTTC; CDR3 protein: CATTIGGLQETQYF
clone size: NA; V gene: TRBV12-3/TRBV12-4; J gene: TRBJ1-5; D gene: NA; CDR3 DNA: TGTGCCAGCAGTTTTCTCCGGAATCAGCCCCAGCATTTT; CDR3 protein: CASSFLRNQPQHF
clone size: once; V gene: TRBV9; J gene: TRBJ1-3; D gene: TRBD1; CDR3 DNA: TGTGCCAGCAGCGAAGACCTTAGTCCCGGCCCGAAAAAGGGGGCTGCGAACACCATATATTTT; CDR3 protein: CASSEDLSPGPKKGAANTIYF
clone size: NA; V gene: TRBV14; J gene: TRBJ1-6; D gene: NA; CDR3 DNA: TGTGCCAGCAGCCAAGAAACGGTTCGGGGTTCACCCCTCCACTTT; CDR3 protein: CASSQETVRGSPLHF
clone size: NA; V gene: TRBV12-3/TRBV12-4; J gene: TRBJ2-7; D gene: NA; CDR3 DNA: TGTGCCAGCAGTTTATCGAGGGAGCAGTACTTC; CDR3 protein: CASSLSREQYF
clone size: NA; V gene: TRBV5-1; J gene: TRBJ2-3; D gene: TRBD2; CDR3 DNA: TGCGCCAGCAGCCCTGGGACTAGCGGGCGCACAGATACGCAGTATTTT; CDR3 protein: CASSPGTSGRTDTQYF
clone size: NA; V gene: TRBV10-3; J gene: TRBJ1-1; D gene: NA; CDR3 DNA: TGTGCCATCAGCTCGAACACTGAAGCTTTCTTT; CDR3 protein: CAISSNTEAFF
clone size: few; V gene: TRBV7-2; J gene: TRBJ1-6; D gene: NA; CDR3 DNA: TGTGCCAGCAGCCCCACGGGTAGCTATAATTCACCCCTCCACTTT; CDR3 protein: CASSPTGSYNSPLHF
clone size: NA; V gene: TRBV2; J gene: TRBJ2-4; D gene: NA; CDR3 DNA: TGTGCCAGCAGTTCGACAAGGACAAGCAATGAAAACATTCAGTACTTC; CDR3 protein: CASSSTRTSNENIQYF
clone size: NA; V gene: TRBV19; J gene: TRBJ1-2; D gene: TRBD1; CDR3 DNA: TGTGCCAGTAGTGTAGGACAGGGGGCGTTCGGCTACACCTTC; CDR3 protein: CASSVGQGAFGYTF
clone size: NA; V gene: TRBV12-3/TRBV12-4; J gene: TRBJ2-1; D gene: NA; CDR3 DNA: TGTGCCAGCAGTCAGGGTGTCAATGAGCAGTTCTTC; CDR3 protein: CASSQGVNEQFF
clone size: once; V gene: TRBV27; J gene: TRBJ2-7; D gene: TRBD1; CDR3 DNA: TGTGCTACCGGGGACAGTTTCTACGAGCAGTACTTC; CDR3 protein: CATGDSFYEQYF
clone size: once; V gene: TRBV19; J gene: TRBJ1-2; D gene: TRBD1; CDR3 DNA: TGTGCCAGTAGTATACCAGGGGACAGGGTCCATGGCTACACCTTC; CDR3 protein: CASSIPGDRVHGYTF
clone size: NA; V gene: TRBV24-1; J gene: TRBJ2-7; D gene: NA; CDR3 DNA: TGTGCCACCGTTGACCAGGTATCCTACGAGCAGTACTTC; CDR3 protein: CATVDQVSYEQYF
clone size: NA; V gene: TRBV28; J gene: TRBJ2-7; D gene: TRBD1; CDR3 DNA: TGTGCCAGCAGTATACGGACAGGGAACGACGAGCAGTACTTC; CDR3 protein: CASSIRTGNDEQYF
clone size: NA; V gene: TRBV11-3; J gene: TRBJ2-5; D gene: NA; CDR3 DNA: TGTGCCAGCAGCCCGACAGTATCACAAGAGACCCAGTACTTC; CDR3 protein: CASSPTVSQETQYF
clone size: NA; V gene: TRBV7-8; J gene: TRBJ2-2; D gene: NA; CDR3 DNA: TGTGCCAGCAGCTTAGTACTGCTGGCGAACACCGGGGAGCTGTTTTTT; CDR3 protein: CASSLVLLANTGELFF
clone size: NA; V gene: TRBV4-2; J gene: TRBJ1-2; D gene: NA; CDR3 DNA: TGTGCCAGCAGCCAAGATGGGGGGACCCACCTAGGAGGAGGCTACACCTTC; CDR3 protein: CASSQDGGTHLGGGYTF
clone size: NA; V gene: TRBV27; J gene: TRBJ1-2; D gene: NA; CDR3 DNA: TGTGCCAGCAGCCGTTCGGACAATTATGGCTACACCTTC; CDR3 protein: CASSRSDNYGYTF
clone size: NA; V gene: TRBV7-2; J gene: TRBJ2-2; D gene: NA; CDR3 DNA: TGTGCCAGCAGCTTGAGGCAGGGGGGGAACACCGGGGAGCTGTTTTTT; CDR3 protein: CASSLRQGGNTGELFF